This T cell receptor (beta chain) comes out of a study of CD8 T cells in Susac syndrome. cDNA came from about 0.5 to 1 ug RNA primed by random hexamers. Using its own MiXCR run on the immunoSEQ multiplex PCR reads, TCRdb lists one record per CDR3 protein. The repertoire has approximately 150,000 distinct CDR3 sequences, roughly 93% of them found once; the top ten carry 0.13%. The ends were cut back, 0 bases at V and 8 bases at J, with 17 bases in the middle. The germline V gene has CDR1 MGHRA and CDR2 YSYEKL. The CDR3 contains 16 residues. This chain joins TRBV4-1 and TRBJ2-1, with D perhaps assigned TRBD1 or TRBD2 (6 bases each). The sample taken for sequencing was CD4+ T cells from PBMCs. The receptor's source is a human donor in good health. The CDR3 here is CASSQDSGGGWDEQFF. In nucleotides, the CDR3 is TGCGCCAGCAGCCAAGATTCCGGGGGCGGATGGGATGAGCAGTTCTTC.